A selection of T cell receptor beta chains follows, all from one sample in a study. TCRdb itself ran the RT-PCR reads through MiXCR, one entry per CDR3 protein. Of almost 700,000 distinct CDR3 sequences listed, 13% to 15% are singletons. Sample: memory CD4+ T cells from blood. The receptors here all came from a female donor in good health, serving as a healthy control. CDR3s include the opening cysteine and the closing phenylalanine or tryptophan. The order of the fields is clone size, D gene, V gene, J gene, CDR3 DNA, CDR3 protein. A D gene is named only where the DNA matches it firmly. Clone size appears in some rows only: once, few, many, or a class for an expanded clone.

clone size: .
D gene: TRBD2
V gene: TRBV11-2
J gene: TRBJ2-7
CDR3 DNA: TGTGCCAGCAGAATAGCGGGGAGTAGCTCCTACGAGCAGTACTTC
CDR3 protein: CASRIAGSSSYEQYF

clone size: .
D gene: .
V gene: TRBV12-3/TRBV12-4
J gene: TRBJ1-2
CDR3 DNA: TGTGCCAGCAGTACGAGACAGGCCCTCTATGGCTACACCTTC
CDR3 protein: CASSTRQALYGYTF

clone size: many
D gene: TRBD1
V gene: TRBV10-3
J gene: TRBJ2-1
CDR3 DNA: TGTGCCATCTTGGGACAGGGCGCCTACAATGAGCAGTTCTTC
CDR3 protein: CAILGQGAYNEQFF

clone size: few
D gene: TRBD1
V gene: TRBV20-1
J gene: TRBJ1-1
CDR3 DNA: TGCAGTGCTCCCTACCAGGCAACAGGGGGTATTCGCACTGAAGCTTTCTTT
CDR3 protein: CSAPYQATGGIRTEAFF

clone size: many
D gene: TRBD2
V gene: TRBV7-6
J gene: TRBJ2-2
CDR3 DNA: TGTGCCAGCAGCACCTGGACTAGCGGGAACGTCGGGGAGCTGTTTTTT
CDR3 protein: CASSTWTSGNVGELFF

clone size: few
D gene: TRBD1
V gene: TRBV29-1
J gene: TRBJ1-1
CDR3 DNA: TGCAGCGCGCCAAGGGACAGGGTAGGCGCTGAAGCTTTCTTT
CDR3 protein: CSAPRDRVGAEAFF

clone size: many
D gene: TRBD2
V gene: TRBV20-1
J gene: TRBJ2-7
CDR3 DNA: TGCAGTGCTAGGTCGGGGGTAGCGGGAGACGAGCAGTACTTC
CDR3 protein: CSARSGVAGDEQYF

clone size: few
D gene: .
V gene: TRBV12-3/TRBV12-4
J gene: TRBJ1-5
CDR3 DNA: TGTGCCAGCAGTTTACAGGGGCCCGAGCCCCAGCATTTT
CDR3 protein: CASSLQGPEPQHF

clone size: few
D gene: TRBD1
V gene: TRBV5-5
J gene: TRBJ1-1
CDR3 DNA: TGTGCCAGCAGCGGACAGACAGGGGGCACTGAAGCTTTCTTT
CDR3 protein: CASSGQTGGTEAFF

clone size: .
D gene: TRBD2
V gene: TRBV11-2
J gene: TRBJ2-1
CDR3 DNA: TGTGCCAGCAGCTTACTACTAGCGGGAGGGCCAAATGAGCAGTTCTTC
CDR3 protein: CASSLLLAGGPNEQFF

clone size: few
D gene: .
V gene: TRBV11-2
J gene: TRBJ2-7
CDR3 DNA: TGTGCCAGCAGCTTAGTAGGCACATTTTACGAGCAGTACTTC
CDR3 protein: CASSLVGTFYEQYF

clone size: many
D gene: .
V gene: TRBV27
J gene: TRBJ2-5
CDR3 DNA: TGTGCCAGCAGTCTAATTACAACCGCGGGAGAGACCCAGTACTTC
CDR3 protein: CASSLITTAGETQYF

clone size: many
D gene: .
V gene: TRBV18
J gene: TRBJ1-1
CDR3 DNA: TGTGCCAGCTCCACGGAACCCAACACTGAAGCTTTCTTT
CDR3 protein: CASSTEPNTEAFF

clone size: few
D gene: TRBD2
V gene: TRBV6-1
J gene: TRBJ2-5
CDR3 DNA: TGTGCCAGCAGTGAAGGGTTGACTTCCCGGGGGGGAGAGACCCAGTACTTC
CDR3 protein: CASSEGLTSRGGETQYF

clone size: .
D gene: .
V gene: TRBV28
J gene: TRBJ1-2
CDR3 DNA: TGTGCCAGCAGTGTCCCTAACTATGGCTACACCTTC
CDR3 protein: CASSVPNYGYTF

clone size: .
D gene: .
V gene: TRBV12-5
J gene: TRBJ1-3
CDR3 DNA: TGTGCTAGTGGTTTGGTACTCGGGAAGTCTGGAAACACCATATATTTT
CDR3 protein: CASGLVLGKSGNTIYF

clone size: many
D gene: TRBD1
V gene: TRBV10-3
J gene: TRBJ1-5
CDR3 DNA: TGTGCCATCAGTGACCGGGACAGGGGGTCGGATCAGCCCCAGCATTTT
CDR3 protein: CAISDRDRGSDQPQHF

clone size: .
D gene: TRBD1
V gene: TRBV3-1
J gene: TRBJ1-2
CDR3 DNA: TGTGCCAGCAGCCAGGACGGGACAGGGGTTCTCTATGGCTACACCTTC
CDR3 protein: CASSQDGTGVLYGYTF

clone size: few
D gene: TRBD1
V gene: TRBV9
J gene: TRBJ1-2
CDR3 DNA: TGTGCCAGCAGCGCCCAAACAGGGGGCTATGGCTACACCTTC
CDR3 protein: CASSAQTGGYGYTF

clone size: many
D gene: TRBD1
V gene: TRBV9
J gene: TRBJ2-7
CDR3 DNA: TGTGCCAGCAGCCTAGGACAGGGAAGGCAGGAGCAGTACTTC
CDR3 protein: CASSLGQGRQEQYF

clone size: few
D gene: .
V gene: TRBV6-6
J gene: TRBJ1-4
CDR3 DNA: TGTGCCAGCAGTGCCAGGGGCTTTGCAACTAATGAAAAACTGTTTTTT
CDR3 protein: CASSARGFATNEKLFF

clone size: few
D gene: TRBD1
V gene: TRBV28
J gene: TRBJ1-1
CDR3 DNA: TGTGCCAGCAGCCGACCGCCGGGACAGGGAGATGTAGCTTTCTTT
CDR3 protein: CASSRPPGQGDVAFF